The following is a T cell receptor (beta chain) sequence with its context. Its antigen is not known. The source of the sample is a study of cytomegalovirus exposure and HLA in healthy donors. Whole-study findings and limits: It was likely that a cluster of highly shared sequence variants was a sequencing artifact. A later analysis reportedly found fewer N-insertions in an Asian-associated ancestry cluster than the roughly 670-donor mean. Being productive about 87% or about 30% of the time was typical of most TCR beta V segments in an earlier analysis. Association of a missense DCLRE1C variant with TCR beta V- and J-gene trimming was reported in a later analysis.

Amplification used 60 Vbeta primers and 13 Jbeta primers. The table came from immunoSEQ multiplex PCR; TCRdb's copy has only in-frame clones and leaves some out. The table shows about 230,000 clones, with roughly 84% occurring only once. Trimming took 0 bases from V and 4 from J, leaving 17 bases between them. This CDR3 is built from 18 residues. Per germline, CDR1 SGHRS and CDR2 YFSETQ. The sequenced material came from PBMCs. The chain recombines TRBV5-1 with TRBJ2-6, with D possibly being TRBD2 (5 bases). The TCR comes from a girl aged 2 to 9 in good health and CMV-seronegative. The CDR3 loop reads CASSLAGLRVSGANVLTF. CDR3 nucleotide sequence: TGCGCCAGCAGCTTGGCGGGCTTGAGGGTTTCAGGGGCCAACGTCCTGACTTTC.